The source of this T cell receptor (beta chain) is a study of shared clonotypes between healthy human individuals. Using immunoSEQ multiplex PCR, the repertoire was profiled, and TCRdb retains in-frame clones only, with some absent. The sample includes millions of clones, roughly 93% of them seen just once. Per germline, CDR1 LGHNA and CDR2 YNFKEQ. There are 13 residues in the CDR3. Trimming stripped 0 bases from V and 9 bases from J, with 9 bases between. This receptor was identified in a man aged 18 to 29 in good health. Some clones in this sample may be carry-over from other donors' samples. Sequenced material: naive CD4+ T cells from PBMCs. Indicated subset: CD45RA+ positively selected. The rearrangement uses TRBV4-2 and TRBJ2-4, with D unresolved. Written as DNA, the CDR3 is TGTGCCAGCAGCCAAGATCAGAGGCTCATTCAGTACTTC. This encodes CASSQDQRLIQYF.